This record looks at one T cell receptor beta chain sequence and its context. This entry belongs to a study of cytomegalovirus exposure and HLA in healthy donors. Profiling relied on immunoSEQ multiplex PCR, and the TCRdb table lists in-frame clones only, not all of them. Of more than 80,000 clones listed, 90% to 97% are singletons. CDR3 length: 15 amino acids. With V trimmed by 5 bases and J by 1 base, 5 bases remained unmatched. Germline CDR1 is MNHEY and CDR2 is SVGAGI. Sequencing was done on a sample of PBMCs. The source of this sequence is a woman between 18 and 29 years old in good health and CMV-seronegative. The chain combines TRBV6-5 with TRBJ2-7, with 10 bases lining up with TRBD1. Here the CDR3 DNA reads TGTGCCAGCAGTCCCTCGGGACAGGGGTCCTACGAGCAGTACTTC. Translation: CASSPSGQGSYEQYF.